The rows below give T cell receptor beta chains drawn from one sample of a study of blood T cell repertoires in COVID-19. Here immunoSEQ multiplex PCR was the method, and the copy in TCRdb shows in-frame clones only, minus some. Of about 80,000 clones listed, around 90% are singletons. Sequenced input: peripheral blood. The receptors shown here come from a woman aged 80 or over with active or convalescent COVID-19. CDR3s include the opening cysteine and the closing phenylalanine or tryptophan. A D gene is named only where the DNA matches it firmly. Expanded clones get a size class; other rows say once, few or many, or leave the size out.

TRBV9,TRBJ2-5,TRBD2,.,TGTGCCAGCAGCCCGGGACTAGCGGGAGGTCAAGAGACCCAGTACTTC,CASSPGLAGGQETQYF
TRBV4-3,TRBJ2-7,TRBD1,.,TGCGCCAGCAGCCGAGGGGACAGGGGTGTTGACGAGCAGTACTTC,CASSRGDRGVDEQYF
TRBV15,TRBJ2-1,TRBD1,.,TGTGCCACCAGCAGTTTGGACAGGGTGGTCTCCTACAATGAGCAGTTCTTC,CATSSLDRVVSYNEQFF
TRBV5-6,TRBJ1-5,.,.,TGTGCCAGCAGCATTGGACAGCTAAACAATCAGCCCCAGCATTTT,CASSIGQLNNQPQHF
TRBV20-1,TRBJ1-5,.,.,TGCAGTGCTAGAGTGGGGGGAGCCCAGCATTTT,CSARVGGAQHF
TRBV27,TRBJ1-1,.,once,TGTGCCAGCAGTTTATCGTTCAGGGCCCGGACGGAAGCTTTCTTT,CASSLSFRARTEAFF
TRBV7-2,TRBJ2-4,TRBD2,.,TGTGCCAGCAGCTTGAGTCTAGCGGGAAAAAACATTCAGTACTTC,CASSLSLAGKNIQYF
TRBV19,TRBJ2-7,TRBD2,.,TGTGCCAGGAGGGGCGGGACTACCCACTACGAGCAGTACTTC,CARRGGTTHYEQYF
TRBV6-5,TRBJ2-6,.,once,TGTGCCAGCTGCCCCACAGAGCCTGGGGCCAACGTCCTGACTTTC,CASCPTEPGANVLTF
TRBV4-3,TRBJ2-7,TRBD2,.,TGCGCCAGCAGCCAAGGGTACGGTAGCGGGATGAAGGGCTACGAGCAGTACTTC,CASSQGYGSGMKGYEQYF
TRBV15,TRBJ2-5,.,.,TGTGCCACCAGCAGCCCGGGACTGAGACTCGGGACCCAGTACTTC,CATSSPGLRLGTQYF
TRBV2,TRBJ2-5,TRBD2,.,TGTGCCAGCAGTGAAGGGGGGGGGCAAGAGACCCAGTACTTC,CASSEGGGQETQYF
TRBV28,TRBJ1-1,TRBD1,.,TGTGCCAGCAGCACGCCGGTCAGGGGGGCTGAAGCTTTCTTT,CASSTPVRGAEAFF
TRBV10-3,TRBJ2-2,.,.,TGTGCCATCCGACTAAACACCGGGGAGCTGTTTTTT,CAIRLNTGELFF
TRBV7-9,TRBJ1-2,.,few,TGTGCCAGCAGCTTTACATGGCAGGGCACTAAGGGAGGTGGCTACACCTTC,CASSFTWQGTKGGGYTF
TRBV7-6,TRBJ2-5,TRBD2,.,TGTGCCAGCAGCTTAGCGCTTTTGCGGGAGGCCCCCCGGGAAAAAGAGACCCAGTACTTC,CASSLALLREAPREKETQYF
TRBV2,TRBJ1-6,TRBD1,.,TGTGCCAGCAGTGACAGGGGGCCGAATTCACCCCTCCACTTT,CASSDRGPNSPLHF
TRBV6-1,TRBJ1-2,.,.,TGTGCCAGCAGTGACCAGGGTATAGGGGGCTACACCTTC,CASSDQGIGGYTF
TRBV4-3,TRBJ2-2,TRBD2,.,TGCGCCAGCAGCCATAGCGGGGGGCGTCACACCGGGGAGCTGTTTTTT,CASSHSGGRHTGELFF
TRBV28,TRBJ1-6,.,.,TGTGCCAGCAGTTTGACGCAGGGTCGGAATTCACCCCTCCACTTT,CASSLTQGRNSPLHF
TRBV27,TRBJ2-2,TRBD2,.,TGTGCCAGCAGTTTCGGTCGGGGGGGGACCGGGGAGCTGTTTTTT,CASSFGRGGTGELFF
TRBV27,TRBJ2-3,TRBD1,.,TGTGCCAGCAGGCTGAACCGGGACAGGGGTGGCACAGATACGCAGTATTTT,CASRLNRDRGGTDTQYF
TRBV7-7,TRBJ1-5,.,few,TGTGCCAGCAGCTTACGAGGGGGTAGCAATCAGCCCCAGCATTTT,CASSLRGGSNQPQHF
TRBV7-8,TRBJ2-1,.,few,TGTGCCAGCAGCGCCCGTGGGGGGCGCGGGGGAGGGATGAATGAGCAGTTCTTC,CASSARGGRGGGMNEQFF
TRBV19,TRBJ1-4,TRBD1,.,TGTGCCAGTAGTTCCTGGACAGGGGGTGCTGAAAAACTGTTTTTT,CASSSWTGGAEKLFF
TRBV6-2/TRBV6-3,TRBJ1-2,.,.,TGTGCCAGCAGTTACCCCCCACCGGGGGGGCCCGGCTATGGCTACACCTTC,CASSYPPPGGPGYGYTF
TRBV11-2,TRBJ2-3,.,.,TGTGCCAGCAGCTTAGGGGCAGGGCGCACAGATACGCAGTATTTT,CASSLGAGRTDTQYF
TRBV11-2,TRBJ1-3,TRBD1,.,TGTGCCACCCGACAGGGAGGTGGAAACACCATATATTTT,CATRQGGGNTIYF
TRBV30,TRBJ1-1,.,.,TGTGCCTGGAGCGGGGAAAAAGCTTTCTTT,CAWSGEKAFF
TRBV28,TRBJ2-5,TRBD1,.,TGTGCCAGCAGGGTCGACAGGGGGAGAGAGACCCAGTACTTC,CASRVDRGRETQYF
TRBV9,TRBJ1-5,TRBD1,.,TGTGCCAGCAGCGTAGGGACAGGTTACAATCAGCCCCAGCATTTT,CASSVGTGYNQPQHF
TRBV7-9,TRBJ2-2,.,.,TGTGCCAGCAGCTTACTACGGTACCGGGGGGCGTCGACCGGGGAGCTGTTTTTT,CASSLLRYRGASTGELFF
TRBV27,TRBJ2-1,TRBD2,.,TGTGCCAGCAGTTTAAAATCGACAAGCGGGAGGGCCTTGTCCTACAATGAGCAGTTCTTC,CASSLKSTSGRALSYNEQFF
TRBV6-6,TRBJ2-7,.,medium-sized,TGTGCCAGCAGTTATCCCGGGACACTCACATTC,CASSYPGTLTF
TRBV6-5,TRBJ1-3,.,.,TGTGCCAGCAGTTACGACACCTCCCCCAGAAACACCATATATTTT,CASSYDTSPRNTIYF
TRBV4-3,TRBJ1-2,.,.,TGCGCCAGCAGCCCCCAGGGATCGCACTATGGCTACACCTTC,CASSPQGSHYGYTF
TRBV2,TRBJ1-1,TRBD1,.,TGTGCCAGCAGTGAACAGGGGGCTTGGTCTGAAGCTTTCTTT,CASSEQGAWSEAFF
TRBV4-3,TRBJ2-2,TRBD1,.,TGCGCCAGCAGCCAGGCGACAGGGGTTAACACCGGGGAGCTGTTTTTT,CASSQATGVNTGELFF
TRBV5-6,TRBJ2-3,TRBD2,.,TGTGCCAGCAGCTTGTCGCTAGCGGGATGGTGGGATCCCGATACGCAGTATTTT,CASSLSLAGWWDPDTQYF
TRBV27,TRBJ1-6,TRBD1,.,TGTGCCAGCAGGCCCGGGACAGGAGCTTCGCCCCTCCACTTT,CASRPGTGASPLHF
TRBV3-1/TRBV3-2,TRBJ2-7,.,once,TGTGCCAGCAGCCGAACCTCACAGGCCAGCTCCTACGAGCAGTACTTC,CASSRTSQASSYEQYF
TRBV7-8,TRBJ1-2,.,.,TGTGCCAGCAGCTTAGAAGGGGGGGTCTATGGCTACACCTTC,CASSLEGGVYGYTF
TRBV30,TRBJ2-6,.,.,TGTGCCTGGAGTGTACCGGATGGGGACACCAACGTCCTGACTTTC,CAWSVPDGDTNVLTF
TRBV29-1,TRBJ2-1,TRBD2,once,TGCAGCGTTATGGGGACTAGCGGGAGGGCCAAGCCCTACAATGAGCAGTTCTTC,CSVMGTSGRAKPYNEQFF
TRBV28,TRBJ2-3,TRBD1,.,TGTGCCAGCAGTTTGGGACAGGGAGGGACAGATACGCAGTATTTT,CASSLGQGGTDTQYF
TRBV6-5,TRBJ1-2,TRBD1,.,TGTGCCAGCAGGCCGGGAATTGGACAGGGGCATGGCTACACCTTC,CASRPGIGQGHGYTF
TRBV7-9,TRBJ2-5,TRBD1,.,TGTGCCAGCAGCTTAGGTCGGGGGACAGGGGTTCAAGAGACCCAGTACTTC,CASSLGRGTGVQETQYF